A selection of T cell receptor beta chains follows, all from one sample in a study of human T cells and chemical hapten exposure. One entry per CDR3 protein results from TCRdb running MiXCR on the RACE reads. This sample has 300,000 to 450,000 distinct CDR3 sequences; approximately 5.1% occur once, and the top ten carry 2.5% to 3%. The sequencing used whole blood, collected in connection with sensitization to the hapten diphenylcyclopropenone (DPC). The receptors here all came from a woman between 45 and 60 years old with alopecia areata. Some clones in this sample may be carry-over from other donors' samples. Both conserved end residues are trimmed from each CDR3. Each record gives: V gene, CDR3 protein.

TRBV6-6 | ASSSRRGLAESTDTQY
TRBV12-3/TRBV12-4 | ASRQRRRASGNTIY
TRBV7-2 | ASSIIRDRVF
TRBV18 | ASSPIRGEANYGYT
TRBV20-1 | SARETVDTQH
TRBV2 | ASSDRTLHTEAF
TRBV28 | ASRDRAISSGANVLT
TRBV29-1 | SASGDTYEQY
TRBV11-2 | ASSLAGPRSPLH
TRBV6-1 | ASGRDSNTEAF
TRBV29-1 | SVQTDFGNQPQH
TRBV11-2 | ASSFSAGSSYNEQF
TRBV9 | ASSVTPSGVGSNEQF
TRBV5-1 | ASSPMGLNREAF
TRBV3-1 | ASSPPGTGPYNEQF
TRBV5-1 | ASSPLGFYEQY
TRBV7-9 | ASSTENIQY
TRBV28 | ASSLTGRNYEQY
TRBV6-2/TRBV6-3 | ASSVGRRSGANVLT
TRBV7-2 | ASSPGTSGGARNIQY
TRBV5-1 | ASSLEGQGNTGELF
TRBV29-1 | SVREGVNRFYEQY
TRBV13 | ASSLIGRANTEAF
TRBV12-3/TRBV12-4 | ASSLSRSQPQH
TRBV29-1 | SSSQGPKTQY
TRBV5-8 | ASSLYLGVGEQY
TRBV28 | ASSFGGFYEQY
TRBV5-4 | ASSFGQVQETQY